A selection of T cell receptor beta chains follows, all from one sample in a study of T cells after yellow fever vaccination. TCRdb re-analysed the 5' RACE reads in MiXCR, keeping a single row per CDR3 protein. The sample has about 320,000 distinct CDR3 sequences; about 10% are singletons. Here the sequenced sample was CD4+ T cells sorted from PBMCs, taken 45 days after the yellow fever booster vaccination. Source of these receptors: a man aged 18 to 29 who received the YFV17D yellow fever vaccine. The CDR3 runs from the conserved cysteine through the conserved F or W. The order of the fields is D gene, clone size, J gene, V gene, CDR3 DNA, CDR3 protein. D genes are given only for firm matches. Clone size is shown for a subset of rows, as once, few, many or a class of expanded clone.

d_call: NA; clone_size: few; j_call: TRBJ2-5; v_call: TRBV5-1; cdr3_nt: TGCGCCAGCAGCTTGTCGGGGAAACTCCAAGAGACCCAGTACTTC; cdr3_aa: CASSLSGKLQETQYF
d_call: NA; clone_size: NA; j_call: TRBJ1-5; v_call: TRBV7-9; cdr3_nt: TGTGCCAGCAGCTTACAGGGTTCGGGCCCGTTTCAGCCCCAGCATTTT; cdr3_aa: CASSLQGSGPFQPQHF
d_call: TRBD1; clone_size: many; j_call: TRBJ2-7; v_call: TRBV5-1; cdr3_nt: TGCGCCAGCAGCTTCGGGACAGGGTTCTACGAGCAGTACTTC; cdr3_aa: CASSFGTGFYEQYF
d_call: NA; clone_size: few; j_call: TRBJ2-5; v_call: TRBV5-1; cdr3_nt: TGCGCCAGTGGGGGTACCCAAGAGACCCAGTACTTC; cdr3_aa: CASGGTQETQYF
d_call: TRBD1; clone_size: NA; j_call: TRBJ1-1; v_call: TRBV30; cdr3_nt: TGTGCCTGGAGTAGAACAGGGGCAAGGAACACTGAAGCTTTCTTT; cdr3_aa: CAWSRTGARNTEAFF
d_call: NA; clone_size: few; j_call: TRBJ1-1; v_call: TRBV28; cdr3_nt: TGTGCCAGCAGCCGCCGGGATGACACTGAAGCTTTCTTT; cdr3_aa: CASSRRDDTEAFF
d_call: NA; clone_size: many; j_call: TRBJ2-5; v_call: TRBV9; cdr3_nt: TGTGCCAGCAGCGTAGGGGCAGGGGCAGAGACCCAGTACTTC; cdr3_aa: CASSVGAGAETQYF
d_call: NA; clone_size: NA; j_call: TRBJ1-2; v_call: TRBV9; cdr3_nt: TGTGCCAGCACCCCAGGGACGGGAAACTATGGCTACACCTTC; cdr3_aa: CASTPGTGNYGYTF
d_call: NA; clone_size: NA; j_call: TRBJ1-4; v_call: TRBV6-5; cdr3_nt: TGTGCCAGCACCACCCGGGTGGGGACTAATGAAAAACTGTTTTTT; cdr3_aa: CASTTRVGTNEKLFF
d_call: NA; clone_size: few; j_call: TRBJ1-4; v_call: TRBV19; cdr3_nt: TGTGCCAGTAGTATCGTCGGGCTGACCTACGAAAAACTGTTTTTT; cdr3_aa: CASSIVGLTYEKLFF
d_call: NA; clone_size: many; j_call: TRBJ2-2; v_call: TRBV4-3; cdr3_nt: TGCGCCAGCAGCCAAGATAAGGGGGCCGGGGAGCTGTTTTTT; cdr3_aa: CASSQDKGAGELFF
d_call: TRBD1; clone_size: NA; j_call: TRBJ2-2; v_call: TRBV6-2/TRBV6-3; cdr3_nt: TGTGCCAGCAGTTCCCATGCCGGACAGGGGTACACCGGGGAGCTGTTTTTT; cdr3_aa: CASSSHAGQGYTGELFF
d_call: TRBD1; clone_size: few; j_call: TRBJ1-5; v_call: TRBV19; cdr3_nt: TGTGCCAGTAGCCCAGACAGGGACAATCAGCCCCAGCATTTT; cdr3_aa: CASSPDRDNQPQHF
d_call: NA; clone_size: NA; j_call: TRBJ1-5; v_call: TRBV5-1; cdr3_nt: TGCGCCAGCAGCTTGTTCAGCCATCGGCCCCAGCATTTT; cdr3_aa: CASSLFSHRPQHF
d_call: TRBD1; clone_size: NA; j_call: TRBJ1-6; v_call: TRBV7-9; cdr3_nt: TGTGCCAGCAGCGGGGACAGGGTTAATTCACCCCTCCACTTT; cdr3_aa: CASSGDRVNSPLHF
d_call: NA; clone_size: many; j_call: TRBJ2-3; v_call: TRBV4-2; cdr3_nt: TGTGCCAGCAGCCGGGACAAGGGAGCGGGTACGCAGTATTTT; cdr3_aa: CASSRDKGAGTQYF
d_call: NA; clone_size: NA; j_call: TRBJ1-1; v_call: TRBV7-9; cdr3_nt: TGTGCCAGCAGCTTATCCTCTTTGAGACAGTTGAACACTGAAGCTTTCTTT; cdr3_aa: CASSLSSLRQLNTEAFF
d_call: NA; clone_size: NA; j_call: TRBJ2-2; v_call: TRBV20-1; cdr3_nt: TGCAGTTCCCGGTTTGTTAACACCGGGGAGCTGTTTTTT; cdr3_aa: CSSRFVNTGELFF
d_call: NA; clone_size: few; j_call: TRBJ2-3; v_call: TRBV7-2; cdr3_nt: TGTGCCAGCAGCTTAGTCTTCAATGCAGATACGCAGTATTTT; cdr3_aa: CASSLVFNADTQYF
d_call: NA; clone_size: NA; j_call: TRBJ2-7; v_call: TRBV3-1; cdr3_nt: TGTGCCAGCAGCCCCCGGGCCCCCGGGGACGAGCAGTACTTC; cdr3_aa: CASSPRAPGDEQYF
d_call: NA; clone_size: few; j_call: TRBJ1-1; v_call: TRBV4-3; cdr3_nt: TGCGCCAGCAGCCAAGATGGGGCGGGCTGGAACACTGAAGCTTTCTTT; cdr3_aa: CASSQDGAGWNTEAFF
d_call: TRBD2; clone_size: NA; j_call: TRBJ2-1; v_call: TRBV20-1; cdr3_nt: TGCAGTGCTCCAGCTAGCGGGGGGCTTAATGAGCAGTTCTTC; cdr3_aa: CSAPASGGLNEQFF
d_call: NA; clone_size: NA; j_call: TRBJ1-2; v_call: TRBV6-6; cdr3_nt: TGTGCCAGCTCCTCCCCGCGCGGGTTCTCTAACTATGGCTACACCTTC; cdr3_aa: CASSSPRGFSNYGYTF
d_call: NA; clone_size: NA; j_call: TRBJ1-6; v_call: TRBV25-1; cdr3_nt: TGTGCCAGCAGTGAACAAAGGGGCTCACCCCTCCACTTT; cdr3_aa: CASSEQRGSPLHF
d_call: NA; clone_size: NA; j_call: TRBJ2-1; v_call: TRBV12-3/TRBV12-4; cdr3_nt: TGTGCCAGCAGTTGGGACGTTTCCATCCGGCAGTTCTTC; cdr3_aa: CASSWDVSIRQFF
d_call: NA; clone_size: few; j_call: TRBJ1-2; v_call: TRBV29-1; cdr3_nt: TGCAGCGTTGTACCTCGCTATGGCTACACCTTC; cdr3_aa: CSVVPRYGYTF
d_call: NA; clone_size: many; j_call: TRBJ2-7; v_call: TRBV5-1; cdr3_nt: TGCGCCAGCAGCCTCCAACAGGGAGAAGCCTACGAGCAGTACTTC; cdr3_aa: CASSLQQGEAYEQYF
d_call: NA; clone_size: few; j_call: TRBJ1-4; v_call: TRBV25-1; cdr3_nt: TGTGCCAGCAGTACGACGGAGTACGCAACTAATGAAAAACTGTTTTTT; cdr3_aa: CASSTTEYATNEKLFF
d_call: TRBD1; clone_size: NA; j_call: TRBJ1-1; v_call: TRBV6-6; cdr3_nt: TGTGCCAGCAGCTCTATGGGGGTGAGACAGGGAAGATTTGAAGCTTTCTTT; cdr3_aa: CASSSMGVRQGRFEAFF
d_call: NA; clone_size: few; j_call: TRBJ1-3; v_call: TRBV14; cdr3_nt: TGTGCCAGCAGCCAAAGGGACCGGATATTATCTGGAAACACCATATATTTT; cdr3_aa: CASSQRDRILSGNTIYF
d_call: NA; clone_size: many; j_call: TRBJ2-2; v_call: TRBV12-3/TRBV12-4; cdr3_nt: TGTGCCAGCAGTTTTGTCAGATCCCACGCGAACACCGGGGAGCTGTTTTTT; cdr3_aa: CASSFVRSHANTGELFF
d_call: NA; clone_size: NA; j_call: TRBJ1-6; v_call: TRBV11-2; cdr3_nt: TGTGCCAGCAGCCTAGTACAGGTGAATTCACCCCTCCACTTT; cdr3_aa: CASSLVQVNSPLHF
d_call: TRBD1; clone_size: few; j_call: TRBJ1-5; v_call: TRBV6-2/TRBV6-3; cdr3_nt: TGTGCCAGCAGACTGACCGACGGACAGGCCCGATATAGCAATCAGCCCCAGCATTTT; cdr3_aa: CASRLTDGQARYSNQPQHF
d_call: TRBD1; clone_size: NA; j_call: TRBJ2-3; v_call: TRBV30; cdr3_nt: TGTGCCTGGGGGACAGGGGTCACAGATACGCAGTATTTT; cdr3_aa: CAWGTGVTDTQYF
d_call: NA; clone_size: many; j_call: TRBJ2-3; v_call: TRBV18; cdr3_nt: TGTGCCAGCTCACCGCTGACCGACACAGATACGCAGTATTTT; cdr3_aa: CASSPLTDTDTQYF
d_call: NA; clone_size: few; j_call: TRBJ2-6; v_call: TRBV6-5; cdr3_nt: TGTGCCAGCATGAGGAGTCTGGCTGGGGCCAACGTCCTGACTTTC; cdr3_aa: CASMRSLAGANVLTF
d_call: TRBD1; clone_size: NA; j_call: TRBJ2-7; v_call: TRBV18; cdr3_nt: TGTGCCAGCTCACACTCGGGACAGGGCTACGAGCAGTACTTC; cdr3_aa: CASSHSGQGYEQYF